This entry describes one T cell receptor beta chain. TCRdb itself ran the RACE reads through MiXCR, one entry per CDR3 protein. The table has 90,000 or so distinct CDR3 sequences, 7.5% to 9.5% seen once. Germline CDR1 and CDR2: MNHEY and SVGEGT. The CDR3 spans 15 residues. Deletions cut 0 bases from V and 3 bases from J, with 11 bases between. Time point defined: pre-sensitization, week 0. The sample's treatment: therapeutic diphenylcyclopropenone sensitization with weekly scalp DPC. The data were taken from a study of human T cells and chemical hapten exposure. The source was whole blood, collected in connection with sensitization to the hapten diphenylcyclopropenone (DPC). The source of this sequence is a man in his forties with alopecia areata. Some clones in this sample may be carry-over from other donors' samples. The chain recombines TRBV6-2 or TRBV6-3 with TRBJ1-2; possibly TRBD1 for D (5 bases). In DNA, the CDR3 is TGTGCCAGCAGTTACTCGTCAGGGCGTTACTATGGCTACACCTTC. Translation: CASSYSSGRYYGYTF.